This is a list of T cell receptor beta chains from one sample in a study of PD-1 blockade in classical Hodgkin lymphoma. The table came from immunoSEQ multiplex PCR; TCRdb's copy has only in-frame clones and leaves some out. The sample lists roughly 29,000 clones, less than 85% occurring once. The sequencing here drew on CD4+ T cells from blood, taken before the fourth cycle of nivolumab. These receptors all come from a human donor with classical Hodgkin lymphoma. CDR3s include the opening cysteine and the closing phenylalanine or tryptophan. The D gene is left open where the match is weak. Clone sizes are given selectively: once, few, many, or a class where the clone is expanded.

V: TRBV2
size: -
J: TRBJ2-6
D: -
DNA: TGTGCCAGCAGTAAGGGACGAGGCGGCACTGGGGCCAACGTCCTGACTTTC
CDR3: CASSKGRGGTGANVLTF

V: TRBV6-6
size: -
J: TRBJ2-7
D: -
DNA: TGTGCCAGCAGTAAGGGACACGGAGACTACGAGCAGTACTTC
CDR3: CASSKGHGDYEQYF

V: TRBV4-2
size: -
J: TRBJ1-5
D: TRBD1
DNA: TGTGCCAGCAGCCAGGCGGGACAGGGGAGTAATCAGCCCCAGCATTTT
CDR3: CASSQAGQGSNQPQHF

V: TRBV30
size: once
J: TRBJ2-4
D: -
DNA: TGTGCCTGGAACCTACAGGGCGGGGAGAACATTCAGTACTTC
CDR3: CAWNLQGGENIQYF

V: TRBV4-1
size: -
J: TRBJ2-3
D: -
DNA: TGCGCCAGCAGCCAAGAGCAATCGAGCACAGATACGCAGTATTTT
CDR3: CASSQEQSSTDTQYF

V: TRBV6-1
size: -
J: TRBJ2-5
D: -
DNA: TGTGCCAGCAGCTTCTGGGACGTTCAAGAGACCCAGTACTTC
CDR3: CASSFWDVQETQYF

V: TRBV9
size: -
J: TRBJ2-5
D: -
DNA: TGTGCCAGCAGCGTAGGGGAGGGGGCGAGTGTGAGGACCCAGTACTTC
CDR3: CASSVGEGASVRTQYF

V: TRBV18
size: -
J: TRBJ1-5
D: -
DNA: TGTGCCAGCTCACCGGCTGGCGGGGCCAATCAGCCCCAGCATTTT
CDR3: CASSPAGGANQPQHF

V: TRBV30
size: few
J: TRBJ1-4
D: -
DNA: TGTGCCTGGAGTCGCGCCCCGGGAACAACAGAAAAACTGTTTTTT
CDR3: CAWSRAPGTTEKLFF

V: TRBV5-5
size: -
J: TRBJ2-7
D: -
DNA: TGTGCCAGCAGGTCAGGGCCGACGGTTACTTACGAGCAGTACTTC
CDR3: CASRSGPTVTYEQYF

V: TRBV5-6
size: -
J: TRBJ2-7
D: TRBD2
DNA: TGTGCCAGCAGCTTTCCTGGCGGGGGTTTGGCCTACGAGCAGTACTTC
CDR3: CASSFPGGGLAYEQYF